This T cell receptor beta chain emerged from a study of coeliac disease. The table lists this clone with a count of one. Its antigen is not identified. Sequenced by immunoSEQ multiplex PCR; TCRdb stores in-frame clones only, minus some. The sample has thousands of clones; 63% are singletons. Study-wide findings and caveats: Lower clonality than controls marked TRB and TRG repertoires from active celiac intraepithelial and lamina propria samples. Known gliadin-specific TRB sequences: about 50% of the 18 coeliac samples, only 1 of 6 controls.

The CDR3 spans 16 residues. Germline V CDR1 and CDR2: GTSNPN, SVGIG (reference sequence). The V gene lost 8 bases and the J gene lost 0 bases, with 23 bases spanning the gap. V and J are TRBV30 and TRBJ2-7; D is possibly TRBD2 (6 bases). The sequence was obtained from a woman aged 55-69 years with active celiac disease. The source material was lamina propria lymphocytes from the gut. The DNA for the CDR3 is TGTGCCGGAGGGTTCTCGGGTCGGTTTTCCTCCTACGAGCAGTACTTC. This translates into CAGGFSGRFSSYEQYF.